This T cell receptor beta chain originates from a study of graft-versus-host responses after intestinal transplantation. Study conclusions and caveats: With peak circulating GvH clone levels came an association with early post-transplant HvG declines.

Profiling relied on immunoSEQ multiplex PCR, and the TCRdb table lists in-frame clones only, not all of them. In the table there are 15,000 to 17,000 clones, around two thirds of which are singletons. Concerning this clone itself: Its antigen is currently unknown.

Lamina propria and intraepithelial lymphocytes were released by processing graft tissue. J lost 5 bases, V lost 4 bases, and 3 bases had no gene match. The CDR3 is made up of 13 amino acids. Germline values: CDR1 SGHNT, CDR2 YYREEE (reference sequence). The TCR was taken from a human patient who received an intestinal transplant, so some T cells may come from the graft donor. V gene TRBV5-4 combines with J gene TRBJ2-5; 9 positions agree with TRBD1. The starting material was ileum tissue, obtained 14 days after transplant. CDR3 nucleotides: TGTGCCAGCAGCACAGGGGGCGAGGAGACCCAGTACTTC. It translates to CASSTGGEETQYF.